This T cell receptor beta chain was identified in a study of beta chain features in type 1 diabetes. General observations from the study: Shortening that was moderate but significant affected the TCRB CDR3s of Type 1 diabetes patients in all four CD4+ subsets.

In this sample, this clone turned up a few times. The antigen remains undetermined. The germline V gene has CDR1 MNHGY and CDR2 SAAAGT. After removal of 3 bases from V and 1 base from J, the junction contained 22 bases not matched to a gene. The CDR3 sequence is 21 residues long. The sequenced template was cDNA made from the entire isolated RNA. Generated by immunoSEQ multiplex PCR, the TCRdb table keeps only in-frame clones and is missing some. The sample shows approximately 280,000 clones, about 15% of them seen only once. The chain links TRBV6-8 to TRBJ2-7; 9 bases are shared with TRBD1. The sample consisted of naive CD4+ T cells from blood. This clonotype was sampled from a man between 18 and 29 years old with type 1 diabetes. The CDR3: CASSYFGLPRRMDRGSYEQYF. The CDR3, as DNA: TGTGCCAGCAGTTATTTTGGGCTCCCTCGTCGGATGGACAGGGGATCCTACGAGCAGTACTTC.